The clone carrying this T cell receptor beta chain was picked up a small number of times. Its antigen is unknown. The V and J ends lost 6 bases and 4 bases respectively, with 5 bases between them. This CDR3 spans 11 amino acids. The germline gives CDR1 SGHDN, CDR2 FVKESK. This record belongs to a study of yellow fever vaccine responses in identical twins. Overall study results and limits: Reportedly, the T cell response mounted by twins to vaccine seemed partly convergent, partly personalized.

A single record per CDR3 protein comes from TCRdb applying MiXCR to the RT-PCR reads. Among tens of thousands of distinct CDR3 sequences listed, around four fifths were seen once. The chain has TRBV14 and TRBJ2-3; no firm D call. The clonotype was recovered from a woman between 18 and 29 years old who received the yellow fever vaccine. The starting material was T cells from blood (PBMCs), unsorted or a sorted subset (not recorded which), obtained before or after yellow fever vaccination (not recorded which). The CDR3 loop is CASRDADTQYF. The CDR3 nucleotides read TGTGCCAGCAGGGACGCAGATACGCAGTATTTT.